Described below is a single TCR beta chain sequence and its context. As yet, its antigen is unknown. The germline gene is not matched at one end of the junction; a read error may be the cause. The CDR3 extends over 16 amino acids. Germline V gene sequence: CDR1 LNHDA, CDR2 SQIVND (reference sequence). The PCR employed 60 Vbeta primers together with 13 Jbeta primers. Measured with immunoSEQ multiplex PCR; TCRdb has only the in-frame clones, and not every one. The table has approximately 110,000 clones, less than 80% seen once. This entry comes from a study of cytomegalovirus exposure and HLA in healthy donors. Broader study findings: Follow-up analysis found HLA locus-dependent TCR association rates, highest for DRB1 and lowest for HLA-C. Associated with cytomegalovirus, according to the listing, were approximately 160 TCR beta chains.

This TCR came from a man younger than 45 in good health and CMV-seropositive. Input material: PBMCs. The chain combines TRBV19 with TRBJ1-5; TRBD1 is a possible D gene (5 bases). CDR3: CASSLDSILSNQPQHF. The CDR3 DNA follows: TGTGCCAGTAGTTTAGACAGTATCCTTAGCAATCAGCCCCAGCATTTT.